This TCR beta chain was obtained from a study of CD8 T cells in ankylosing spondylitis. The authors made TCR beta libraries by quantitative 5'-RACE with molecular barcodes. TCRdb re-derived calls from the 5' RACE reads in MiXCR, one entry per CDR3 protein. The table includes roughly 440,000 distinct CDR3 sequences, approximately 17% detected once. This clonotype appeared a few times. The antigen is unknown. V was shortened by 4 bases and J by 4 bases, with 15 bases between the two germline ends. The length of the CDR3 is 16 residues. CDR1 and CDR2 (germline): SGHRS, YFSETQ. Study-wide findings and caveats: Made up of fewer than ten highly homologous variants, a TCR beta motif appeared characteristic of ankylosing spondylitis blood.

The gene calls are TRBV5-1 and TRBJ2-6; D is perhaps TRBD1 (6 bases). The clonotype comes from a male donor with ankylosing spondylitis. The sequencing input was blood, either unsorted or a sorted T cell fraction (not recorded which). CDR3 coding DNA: TGCGCCAGCAGCCGCACAGGGCTGTCCGGGGCCAACGTCCTGACTTTC. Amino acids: CASSRTGLSGANVLTF. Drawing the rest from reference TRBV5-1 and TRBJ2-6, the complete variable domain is KAGVTQTPRYLIKTRGQQVTLSCSPISGHRSVSWYQQTPGQGLQFLFEYFSETQRNKGNFPGRFSGRQFSNSRSEMNVSTLELGDSALYLCASSRTGLSGANVLTFGAGSRLTVL.